This T cell receptor beta chain was recorded in a study of CD8+CD57+ T cells in acquired aplastic anemia. Study in general: Each DNA sample taken from sorted CD4+ and CD8+ cells came to approximately 3.2 ug on average. The study's findings and limits: Fewer than 30 CD8+ CDR3 sequences were shared between patients and controls.

CDR3 and TCR beta VDJ profiling relied on a genomic DNA template. TCRdb reprocessed the reads with MiXCR, giving one entry per CDR3 protein. This sample yields just over 150,000 distinct CDR3 sequences, of which around 48% are seen a single time; about 30% belongs to the top ten. A word on this clonotype: Its antigen is as yet unknown.

This CDR3 region has 16 residues. From germline, CDR1 is LNHNV and CDR2 YYDKDF (reference sequence). V trimming: 3 bases; J trimming: 7 bases; junction bases outside the gene matches: 6. Sequenced patients had shown CD8+CD57+ cell expansion by flow cytometry. The study sampled blood from patients who had received no therapy. The source of this sequence is a human donor with aplastic anemia. The sequenced sample was sorted CD4+, CD8+, or CD8+CD57+ T cells (not recorded which) from PBMCs. The rearrangement joins TRBV15 to TRBJ2-1; 13 bases map to TRBD2. CDR3 sequence: CATSRQWTSGSNEQFF. CDR3 in DNA: TGTGCCACCAGCAGGCAATGGACTAGCGGGAGTAATGAGCAGTTCTTC.